The rows below give T cell receptor beta chains drawn from one sample of a study of cytomegalovirus exposure and HLA in healthy donors. The repertoire was sequenced with immunoSEQ multiplex PCR; TCRdb's copy has only in-frame clones and lacks some. This sample carries about 110,000 clones, about three quarters of them seen once, and the ten largest clones take 1.3%. Sequencing used PBMCs. The receptors here all came from a young woman in good health and CMV-seronegative. CDR3s include the opening cysteine and the closing phenylalanine or tryptophan. The order of the fields is clone size, J gene, D gene, V gene, CDR3 DNA, CDR3 protein. A D gene is named only where the DNA matches it firmly. Size is omitted from some rows. Given values are once, few, many or a class for expanded clones.

clone_size: .
j_call: TRBJ2-7
d_call: TRBD2
v_call: TRBV28
cdr3_nt: TGTGCCAGCAACTTACTAGCGGGGACTGGCGAGCAGTACTTC
cdr3_aa: CASNLLAGTGEQYF

clone_size: .
j_call: TRBJ2-1
d_call: .
v_call: TRBV7-3
cdr3_nt: TGTGCCAGCGGGGAAACGGGAGAGCAGTTCTTC
cdr3_aa: CASGETGEQFF

clone_size: .
j_call: TRBJ1-1
d_call: TRBD1
v_call: TRBV28
cdr3_nt: TGTGCCAGCAGTTTATTGCCAGGGGGCACTGAAGCTTTCTTT
cdr3_aa: CASSLLPGGTEAFF

clone_size: .
j_call: TRBJ2-2
d_call: .
v_call: TRBV6-1
cdr3_nt: TGTGCCAGCAGTAAACGACAGTTCACCGGGGAGCTGTTTTTT
cdr3_aa: CASSKRQFTGELFF

clone_size: .
j_call: TRBJ1-1
d_call: TRBD1
v_call: TRBV6-4
cdr3_nt: TGTGCCAGCAGAGCTGACAGGGTCGGCACTGAAGCTTTCTTT
cdr3_aa: CASRADRVGTEAFF

clone_size: .
j_call: TRBJ1-5
d_call: TRBD1
v_call: TRBV6-5
cdr3_nt: TGTGCCAGCAGCACCGGGACAGGGGGGATTCAGCCCCAGCATTTT
cdr3_aa: CASSTGTGGIQPQHF

clone_size: .
j_call: TRBJ2-1
d_call: .
v_call: TRBV18
cdr3_nt: TGTGCCAGCTCCCGGACTTCTCCTAATGAGCAGTTCTTC
cdr3_aa: CASSRTSPNEQFF

clone_size: once
j_call: TRBJ2-7
d_call: TRBD1
v_call: TRBV9
cdr3_nt: TGTGCCAGCAGCCACAGGGGGCAGGGGCACGAGCAGTACTTC
cdr3_aa: CASSHRGQGHEQYF

clone_size: once
j_call: TRBJ2-6
d_call: TRBD1
v_call: TRBV5-4
cdr3_nt: TGTGCCAGCAGATCGACAGGGGGCGCGTGGGGGGCCAACGTCCTGACTTTC
cdr3_aa: CASRSTGGAWGANVLTF

clone_size: many
j_call: TRBJ2-3
d_call: .
v_call: TRBV6-6
cdr3_nt: TGTGCCAGCAGTTACTCCCTAGCCACAGATACGCAGTATTTT
cdr3_aa: CASSYSLATDTQYF

clone_size: .
j_call: TRBJ2-1
d_call: TRBD2
v_call: TRBV2
cdr3_nt: TGTGCCAGCAGTGTTAGCCTAGCGGGGGAGCAGTTCTTC
cdr3_aa: CASSVSLAGEQFF

clone_size: .
j_call: TRBJ1-2
d_call: .
v_call: TRBV6-5
cdr3_nt: TGTGCCAGCAGTTACCGGGATCGGAGTGGCTACACCTTC
cdr3_aa: CASSYRDRSGYTF

clone_size: .
j_call: TRBJ1-4
d_call: .
v_call: TRBV30
cdr3_nt: TGTGCCTGGAGTGTCGGCCAGAGGATTGAAAAACTGTTTTTT
cdr3_aa: CAWSVGQRIEKLFF

clone_size: .
j_call: TRBJ1-2
d_call: TRBD1
v_call: TRBV4-3
cdr3_nt: TGCGCCAGCAGCCAAACCGGGACAGGGGTTATAGTTAATGGCTACACCTTC
cdr3_aa: CASSQTGTGVIVNGYTF

clone_size: .
j_call: TRBJ2-5
d_call: .
v_call: TRBV27
cdr3_nt: TGTGCCAGCAGTTTAGGGGCTGAAGAGACCCAGTACTTC
cdr3_aa: CASSLGAEETQYF

clone_size: .
j_call: TRBJ2-3
d_call: TRBD2
v_call: TRBV7-8
cdr3_nt: TGTGCCAGCAGCCTCAGAGCGGGACTGGTCGGTACGCAGTATTTT
cdr3_aa: CASSLRAGLVGTQYF

clone_size: once
j_call: TRBJ1-1
d_call: TRBD1
v_call: TRBV29-1
cdr3_nt: TGCAGCGTTCTACCGACAGGGGCCACTGAAGCTTTCTTT
cdr3_aa: CSVLPTGATEAFF

clone_size: few
j_call: TRBJ2-1
d_call: .
v_call: TRBV2
cdr3_nt: TGTGCCAGCTTAAAGGGGGTCGGTACGGGTGAGCAGTTCTTC
cdr3_aa: CASLKGVGTGEQFF

clone_size: once
j_call: TRBJ1-4
d_call: .
v_call: TRBV4-1
cdr3_nt: TGCGCCAGCAGCCAAGCCACCAGGGAAAAACTGTTTTTT
cdr3_aa: CASSQATREKLFF

clone_size: .
j_call: TRBJ1-1
d_call: .
v_call: TRBV10-1
cdr3_nt: TGCGCCAGCAGTGAGTCAGGGGGAAGGACTGAAGCTTTCTTT
cdr3_aa: CASSESGGRTEAFF

clone_size: once
j_call: TRBJ2-7
d_call: .
v_call: TRBV7-2
cdr3_nt: TGTGCCAGCAGCTCGACAGCTATCTCCAGCTACGAGCAGTACTTC
cdr3_aa: CASSSTAISSYEQYF

clone_size: .
j_call: TRBJ1-3
d_call: .
v_call: TRBV6-5
cdr3_nt: TGTGCCAGCAGTTACTCGTCCTCAGGTTCTGGAAACACCATATATTTT
cdr3_aa: CASSYSSSGSGNTIYF

clone_size: .
j_call: TRBJ2-1
d_call: TRBD1
v_call: TRBV6-5
cdr3_nt: TGTGCCAGCAGTTCCTCCTCGACAGGGGGGAATGAGCAGTTCTTC
cdr3_aa: CASSSSSTGGNEQFF

clone_size: .
j_call: TRBJ2-5
d_call: TRBD1
v_call: TRBV5-1
cdr3_nt: TGCGCCAGCAGCTTGGCCCCTGGACAGGGGGTTGGAGAGACCCAGTACTTC
cdr3_aa: CASSLAPGQGVGETQYF

clone_size: few
j_call: TRBJ2-6
d_call: .
v_call: TRBV2
cdr3_nt: TGTGCCAGCAGTAAAGGGGCAGGTGGGGCCAACGTCCTGACTTTC
cdr3_aa: CASSKGAGGANVLTF

clone_size: .
j_call: TRBJ2-5
d_call: TRBD2
v_call: TRBV7-9
cdr3_nt: TGTGCCAGCAGCTCAGGGACTAGCGGGGCCAGAGTGACCCAGTACTTC
cdr3_aa: CASSSGTSGARVTQYF

clone_size: .
j_call: TRBJ2-6
d_call: .
v_call: TRBV9
cdr3_nt: TGTGCCAGCAGCGTCGAGTTGTACAGCTCTGGGGCCAACGTCCTGACTTTC
cdr3_aa: CASSVELYSSGANVLTF

clone_size: .
j_call: TRBJ2-5
d_call: TRBD2
v_call: TRBV9
cdr3_nt: TGTGCCAGCAGCGTAAAAACTAGCACTAGCGGGAGTTCACCCCAAGAGACCCAGTACTTC
cdr3_aa: CASSVKTSTSGSSPQETQYF

clone_size: .
j_call: TRBJ2-7
d_call: TRBD2
v_call: TRBV7-9
cdr3_nt: TGTGCCAGCAGCCCTACCCGGCTAGCGGGTATCCACGAGCAGTACTTC
cdr3_aa: CASSPTRLAGIHEQYF

clone_size: .
j_call: TRBJ2-7
d_call: TRBD2
v_call: TRBV7-2
cdr3_nt: TGTGCCAGCAGCTTTACTAGCGGCTACGAGCAGTACTTC
cdr3_aa: CASSFTSGYEQYF

clone_size: .
j_call: TRBJ2-5
d_call: TRBD2
v_call: TRBV19
cdr3_nt: TGTGCCAGTGGACTAGCGGGAGTAGAGACCCAGTACTTC
cdr3_aa: CASGLAGVETQYF

clone_size: .
j_call: TRBJ2-5
d_call: TRBD1
v_call: TRBV15
cdr3_nt: TGTGCCACCCGAAATAACAGGGGAATGGAGACCCAGTACTTC
cdr3_aa: CATRNNRGMETQYF

clone_size: .
j_call: TRBJ1-1
d_call: TRBD1
v_call: TRBV7-9
cdr3_nt: TGTGCCAGCAGCTTAGCGCCAGGGGGCGGCACTGAAGCTTTCTTT
cdr3_aa: CASSLAPGGGTEAFF

clone_size: .
j_call: TRBJ2-3
d_call: .
v_call: TRBV6-1
cdr3_nt: TGTGCCAGCAAAGTAGTCACAGATACGCAGTATTTT
cdr3_aa: CASKVVTDTQYF

clone_size: .
j_call: TRBJ2-2
d_call: .
v_call: TRBV7-2
cdr3_nt: TGTGCCAGCAGCTCAAACAGTAACACCGGGGAGCTGTTTTTT
cdr3_aa: CASSSNSNTGELFF

clone_size: few
j_call: TRBJ2-2
d_call: TRBD2
v_call: TRBV28
cdr3_nt: TGTGCCAGCAGTTTACTCTCTAGCGGATACACCGGGGAGCTGTTTTTT
cdr3_aa: CASSLLSSGYTGELFF

clone_size: .
j_call: TRBJ1-2
d_call: TRBD1
v_call: TRBV25-1
cdr3_nt: TGTGCCAGCAGTGAATCGGGGGACAGGGGAAAAGGCTACACCTTC
cdr3_aa: CASSESGDRGKGYTF

clone_size: .
j_call: TRBJ2-7
d_call: TRBD2
v_call: TRBV19
cdr3_nt: TGTGCCAGCCCGGGGGGGAGTAGCTCCTACGAGCAGTACTTC
cdr3_aa: CASPGGSSSYEQYF

clone_size: .
j_call: TRBJ2-1
d_call: .
v_call: TRBV28
cdr3_nt: TGTGCCAGCAGACCCGGGGGTCGGAATGAGCAGTTCTTC
cdr3_aa: CASRPGGRNEQFF

clone_size: few
j_call: TRBJ2-7
d_call: TRBD1
v_call: TRBV28
cdr3_nt: TGTGCCAGCAGTAACGCCGGGACAGGGGGATACGAGCAGTACTTC
cdr3_aa: CASSNAGTGGYEQYF

clone_size: .
j_call: TRBJ2-3
d_call: TRBD2
v_call: TRBV4-3
cdr3_nt: TGCGCCAGCAGCCGACGGACTAGCGGGACCACAGATACGCAGTATTTT
cdr3_aa: CASSRRTSGTTDTQYF

clone_size: once
j_call: TRBJ2-7
d_call: TRBD2
v_call: TRBV29-1
cdr3_nt: TGCAGCGTTGAAGATCCCGGGACTAGTCGCTACGAGCAGTACTTC
cdr3_aa: CSVEDPGTSRYEQYF

clone_size: .
j_call: TRBJ1-1
d_call: .
v_call: TRBV5-4
cdr3_nt: TGTGCCAGCAGCGTCGACAGGTCCAACACTGAAGCTTTCTTT
cdr3_aa: CASSVDRSNTEAFF

clone_size: .
j_call: TRBJ2-5
d_call: TRBD1
v_call: TRBV9
cdr3_nt: TGTGCCAGCAGCGTCCGGGACAGGGGAGAGACCCAGTACTTC
cdr3_aa: CASSVRDRGETQYF

clone_size: few
j_call: TRBJ2-5
d_call: .
v_call: TRBV16
cdr3_nt: TGTGCCAGCAGCCCCTGGGAGTTGCGAGAGACCCAGTACTTC
cdr3_aa: CASSPWELRETQYF

clone_size: few
j_call: TRBJ2-4
d_call: .
v_call: TRBV6-5
cdr3_nt: TGTGCCAGCAGGACCTTTGGGCTCGTGGACATTCAGTACTTC
cdr3_aa: CASRTFGLVDIQYF

clone_size: .
j_call: TRBJ2-3
d_call: .
v_call: TRBV7-6
cdr3_nt: TGTGCCAGCAGCTTAAACCCCGACCTAGGGGGAGATACGCAGTATTTT
cdr3_aa: CASSLNPDLGGDTQYF

clone_size: .
j_call: TRBJ1-5
d_call: TRBD1
v_call: TRBV7-2
cdr3_nt: TGTGCCAGCAGCCCTGGGACAGGGGGCTTTAGGGGCAATCAGCCCCAGCATTTT
cdr3_aa: CASSPGTGGFRGNQPQHF

clone_size: .
j_call: TRBJ2-7
d_call: TRBD2
v_call: TRBV5-1
cdr3_nt: TGCGCCAGCAGCTCCTTGACTAGCCGCGAGCAGTACTTC
cdr3_aa: CASSSLTSREQYF

clone_size: .
j_call: TRBJ2-3
d_call: .
v_call: TRBV6-5
cdr3_nt: TGTGCCAGCAGTATCTACCCAGATACGCAGTATTTT
cdr3_aa: CASSIYPDTQYF

clone_size: .
j_call: TRBJ2-2
d_call: TRBD1
v_call: TRBV6-5
cdr3_nt: TGTGCCAGCAGCCGAAGTCAGGGGGCCACCGGGGAGCTGTTTTTT
cdr3_aa: CASSRSQGATGELFF

clone_size: .
j_call: TRBJ2-5
d_call: .
v_call: TRBV9
cdr3_nt: TGTGCCAGCAGCCGGGGTGGAGAGACCCAGTACTTC
cdr3_aa: CASSRGGETQYF

clone_size: .
j_call: TRBJ2-3
d_call: TRBD1
v_call: TRBV27
cdr3_nt: TGTGCCAGCACAGACAGGGAACGCACAGATACGCAGTATTTT
cdr3_aa: CASTDRERTDTQYF

clone_size: .
j_call: TRBJ1-4
d_call: .
v_call: TRBV7-2
cdr3_nt: TGTGCCAGCAGCTCAGGTGCAACTAATGAAAAACTGTTTTTT
cdr3_aa: CASSSGATNEKLFF

clone_size: .
j_call: TRBJ1-1
d_call: .
v_call: TRBV9
cdr3_nt: TGTGCCAGCAGCGCCGCAACACTGAACACTGAAGCTTTCTTT
cdr3_aa: CASSAATLNTEAFF